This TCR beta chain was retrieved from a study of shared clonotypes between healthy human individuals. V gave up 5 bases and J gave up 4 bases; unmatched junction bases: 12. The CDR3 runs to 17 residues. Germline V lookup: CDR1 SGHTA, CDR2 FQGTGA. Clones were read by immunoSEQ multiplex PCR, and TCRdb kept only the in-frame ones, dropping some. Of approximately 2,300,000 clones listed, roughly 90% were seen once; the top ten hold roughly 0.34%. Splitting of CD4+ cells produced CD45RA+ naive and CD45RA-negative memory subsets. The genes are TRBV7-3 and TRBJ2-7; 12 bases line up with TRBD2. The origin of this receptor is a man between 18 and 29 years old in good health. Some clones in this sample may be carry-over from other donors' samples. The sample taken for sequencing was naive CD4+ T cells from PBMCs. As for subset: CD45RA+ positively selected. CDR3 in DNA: TGTGCCAGCAGCCCGCGCCCCAGGACTAGCGGGATTTACGAGCAGTACTTC. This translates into CASSPRPRTSGIYEQYF.